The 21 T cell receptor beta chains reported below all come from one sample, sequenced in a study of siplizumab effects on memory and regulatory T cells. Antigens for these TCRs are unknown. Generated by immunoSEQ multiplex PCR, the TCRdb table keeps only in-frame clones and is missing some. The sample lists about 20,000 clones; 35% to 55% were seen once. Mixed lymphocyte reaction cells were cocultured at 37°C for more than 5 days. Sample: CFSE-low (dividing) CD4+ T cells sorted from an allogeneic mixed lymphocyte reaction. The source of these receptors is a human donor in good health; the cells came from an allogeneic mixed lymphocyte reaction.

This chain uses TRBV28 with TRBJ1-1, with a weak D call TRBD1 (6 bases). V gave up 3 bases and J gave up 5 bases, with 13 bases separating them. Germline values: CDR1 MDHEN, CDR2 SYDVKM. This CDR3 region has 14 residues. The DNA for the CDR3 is TGTGCCAGCAGTTTGATTCGGGGGCTTACTGAAGCTTTCTTT. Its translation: CASSLIRGLTEAFF. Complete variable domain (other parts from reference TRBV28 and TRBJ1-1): DVKVTQSSRYLVKRTGEKVFLECVQDMDHENMFWYRQDPGLGLRLIYFSYDVKMKEKGDIPEGYSVSREKKERFSLILESASTNQTSMYLCASSLIRGLTEAFFGQGTRLTVV.

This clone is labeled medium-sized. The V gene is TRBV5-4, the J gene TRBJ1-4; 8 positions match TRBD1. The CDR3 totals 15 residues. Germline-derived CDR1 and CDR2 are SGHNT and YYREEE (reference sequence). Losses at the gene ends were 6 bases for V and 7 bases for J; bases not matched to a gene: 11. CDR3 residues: CASTMGGGQGEKLFF. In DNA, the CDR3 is TGTGCCAGCACCATGGGGGGAGGACAGGGTGAAAAACTGTTTTTT. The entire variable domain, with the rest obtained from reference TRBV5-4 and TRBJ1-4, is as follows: ETGVTQSPTHLIKTRGQQVTLRCSSQSGHNTVSWYQQALGQGPQFIFQYYREEENGRGNFPPRFSGLQFPNYSSELNVNALELDDSALYLCASTMGGGQGEKLFFGSGTQLSVL.

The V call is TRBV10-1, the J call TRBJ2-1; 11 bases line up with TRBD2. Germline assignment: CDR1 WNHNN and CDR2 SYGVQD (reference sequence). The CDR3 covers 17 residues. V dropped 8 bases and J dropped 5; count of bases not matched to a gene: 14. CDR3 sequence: CASGHPLGSGGDNEQFF. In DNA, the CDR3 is TGCGCCAGCGGACACCCCCTTGGTAGCGGGGGGGACAATGAGCAGTTCTTC.

CDR3 residues: CASSKAGDRGYGYTF. In DNA form, the CDR3 reads TGTGCCAGTAGTAAGGCCGGGGACAGAGGCTATGGCTACACCTTC. This sequence joins TRBV19 and TRBJ1-2, with TRBD1 identical over 7 bases. Germline V gene lookup returns CDR1 LNHDA and CDR2 SQIVND (reference sequence). Unmatched junction bases numbered 9, after V lost 4 bases and J lost 4 bases. This CDR3 has 15 amino acids.

CDR3 residues: CASSPSGGTWETQYF. The DNA for the CDR3 is TGTGCCAGCAGCCCTAGCGGGGGAACTTGGGAGACCCAGTACTTC. The genes are TRBV9 and TRBJ2-5; 10 bases are shared with TRBD2. The V gene's germline CDR1 is SGDLS and CDR2 YYNGEE. CDR3 length: 15 residues. Trimming cost V 4 bases and J 5 bases; bases outside gene matches: 8.

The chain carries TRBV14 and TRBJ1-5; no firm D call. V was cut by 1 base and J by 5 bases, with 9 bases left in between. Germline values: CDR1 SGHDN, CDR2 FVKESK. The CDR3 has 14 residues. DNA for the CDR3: TGTGCCAGCAGCCAAGGCGGACCCCATCAGCCCCAGCATTTT. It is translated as CASSQGGPHQPQHF.

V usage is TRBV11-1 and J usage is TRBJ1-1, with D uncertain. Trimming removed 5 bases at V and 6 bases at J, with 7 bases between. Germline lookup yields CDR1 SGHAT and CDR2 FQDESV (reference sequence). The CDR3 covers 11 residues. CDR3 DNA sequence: TGTGCCAGCAGCGCCGGTGCTGAAGCTTTCTTT. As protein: CASSAGAEAFF.

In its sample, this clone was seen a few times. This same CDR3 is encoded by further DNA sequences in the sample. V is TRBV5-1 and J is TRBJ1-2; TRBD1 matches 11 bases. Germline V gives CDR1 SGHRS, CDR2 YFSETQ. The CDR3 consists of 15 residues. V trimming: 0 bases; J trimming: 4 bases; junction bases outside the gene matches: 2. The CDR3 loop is CASSLAGTGGYGYTF. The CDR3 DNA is TGCGCCAGCAGCTTGGCTGGGACAGGGGGCTATGGCTACACCTTC.

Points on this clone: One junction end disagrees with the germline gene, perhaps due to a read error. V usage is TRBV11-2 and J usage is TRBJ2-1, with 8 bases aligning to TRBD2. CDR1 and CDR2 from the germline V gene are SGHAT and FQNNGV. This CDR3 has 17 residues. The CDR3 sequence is CASSLAFWTSSDNEQFF. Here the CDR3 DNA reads TGTGCCAGCAGCTTAGCGTTCTGGACTAGCTCCGACAATGAGCAGTTCTTC.

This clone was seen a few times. The CDR3: CASSPSNRGAYYKSGANVLTF. The CDR3 DNA reads TGTGCCAGCTCACCATCGAATAGAGGGGCCTACTATAAATCTGGGGCCAACGTCCTGACTTTC. The gene calls are TRBV18 and TRBJ2-6; perhaps D is TRBD1 or TRBD2 (5 bases each). This CDR3 has 21 residues. Deletions cut 2 bases from V and 1 base from J, with 24 bases between. Germline-derived CDR1 and CDR2 are KGHSH and LQKENI.

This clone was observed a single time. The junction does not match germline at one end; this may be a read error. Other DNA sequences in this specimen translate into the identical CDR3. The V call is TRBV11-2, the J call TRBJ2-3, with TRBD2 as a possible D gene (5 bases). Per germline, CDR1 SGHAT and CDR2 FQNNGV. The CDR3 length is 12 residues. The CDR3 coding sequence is TGTGCCAGTAGCTTGGGGAGCCTCACGCAGTATTTT. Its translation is CASSLGSLTQYF.

CDR3 bases: TGTGCCTGGGCCCGCGCTGGGGGGGGGTACGAGCAGTACTTC. This codes for CAWARAGGGYEQYF. This sequence joins TRBV30 and TRBJ2-7, with 7 bases fitting TRBD2. With V trimmed by 5 bases and J by 4 bases, 11 bases remained unmatched. This CDR3 is 14 amino acids long. The germline V gene has CDR1 GTSNPN and CDR2 SVGIG (reference sequence).

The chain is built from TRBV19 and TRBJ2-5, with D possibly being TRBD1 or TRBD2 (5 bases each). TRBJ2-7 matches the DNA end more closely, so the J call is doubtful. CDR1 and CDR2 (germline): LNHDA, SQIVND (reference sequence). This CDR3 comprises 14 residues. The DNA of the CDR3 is TGTGCCAGTAGTCCACGGGGCAGCTCCTACGAGCAGTACTTC. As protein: CASSPRGSSYEQYF.

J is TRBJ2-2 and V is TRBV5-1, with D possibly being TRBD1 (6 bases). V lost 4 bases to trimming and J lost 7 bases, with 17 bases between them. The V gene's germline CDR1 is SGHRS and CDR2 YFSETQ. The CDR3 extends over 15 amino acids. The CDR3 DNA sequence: TGCGCCAGCAGCGAGAATACAGGGTTCCTCGGGGAGCTGTTTTTT. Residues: CASSENTGFLGELFF.

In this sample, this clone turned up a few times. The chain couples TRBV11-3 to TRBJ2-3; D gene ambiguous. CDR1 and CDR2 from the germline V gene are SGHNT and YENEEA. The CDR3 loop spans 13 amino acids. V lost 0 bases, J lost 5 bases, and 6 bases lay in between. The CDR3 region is CASSLDLVDTQYF. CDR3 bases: TGTGCCAGCAGCTTAGATTTGGTAGATACGCAGTATTTT. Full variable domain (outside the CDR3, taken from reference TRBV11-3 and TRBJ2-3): EAGVVQSPRYKIIEKKQPVAFWCNPISGHNTLYWYLQNLGQGPELLIRYENEEAVDDSQLPKDRFSAERLKGVDSTLKIQPAELGDSAVYLCASSLDLVDTQYFGPGTRLTVL.

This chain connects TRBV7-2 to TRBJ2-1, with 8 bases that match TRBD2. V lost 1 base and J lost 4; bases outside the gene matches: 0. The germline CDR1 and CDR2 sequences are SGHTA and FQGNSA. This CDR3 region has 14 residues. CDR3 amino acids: CASSLGGGYNEQFF. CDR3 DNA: TGTGCCAGCAGCTTAGGCGGGGGGTACAATGAGCAGTTCTTC.

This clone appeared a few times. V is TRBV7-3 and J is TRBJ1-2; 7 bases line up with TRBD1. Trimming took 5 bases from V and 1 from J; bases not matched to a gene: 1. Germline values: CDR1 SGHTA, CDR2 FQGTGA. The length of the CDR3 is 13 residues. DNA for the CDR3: TGTGCCAGCAGCCGGGACAGTAACTATGGCTACACCTTC. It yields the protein CASSRDSNYGYTF.

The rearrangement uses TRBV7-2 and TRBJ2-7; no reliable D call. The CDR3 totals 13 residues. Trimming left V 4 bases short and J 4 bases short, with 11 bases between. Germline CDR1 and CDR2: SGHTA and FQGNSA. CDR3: CASSSPGWYEQYF. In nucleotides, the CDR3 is TGTGCCAGCAGCTCCCCAGGATGGTACGAGCAGTACTTC.

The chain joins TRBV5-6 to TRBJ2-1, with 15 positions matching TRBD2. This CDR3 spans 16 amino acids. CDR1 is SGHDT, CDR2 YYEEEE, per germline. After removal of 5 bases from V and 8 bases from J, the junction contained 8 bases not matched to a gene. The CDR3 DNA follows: TGTGCCAGCAGTTACAGGACTAGCGGGGGGGCCCATGAGCAGTTCTTC. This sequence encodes CASSYRTSGGAHEQFF.

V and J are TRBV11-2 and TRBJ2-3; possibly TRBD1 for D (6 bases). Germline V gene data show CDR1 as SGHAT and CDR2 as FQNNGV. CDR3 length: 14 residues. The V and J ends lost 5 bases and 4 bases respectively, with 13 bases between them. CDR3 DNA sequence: TGTGCCAGCAGCCACGACAGGTTTGCAGATACGCAGTATTTT. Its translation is CASSHDRFADTQYF.

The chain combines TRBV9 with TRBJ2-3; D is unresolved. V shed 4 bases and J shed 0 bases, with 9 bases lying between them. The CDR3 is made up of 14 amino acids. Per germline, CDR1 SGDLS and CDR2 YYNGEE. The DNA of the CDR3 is TGTGCCAGCAGCAGGGTCTCTAGCACAGATACGCAGTATTTT. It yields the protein CASSRVSSTDTQYF.